This record concerns one T cell receptor (beta chain) sequence. Relative to the germline gene, one junction end is altered; a read error may explain this. The same CDR3 is also encoded by other DNA sequences in this sample. This sample is part of a study of blood T cell repertoires in COVID-19. As for the study in general: Samples representing acute and convalescent COVID-19 were sourced from the United States, Italy and Spain. T cells, B-cell-depleted T cells, or PBMCs supplied cDNA or gDNA.

The CDR3 loop spans 15 amino acids. CDR1 is SSHAT, CDR2 FNYEAQ, per germline (reference sequence). How the authors handled the data: Estimated nucleated cell counts came from reference gene primer amplification. Repertoires were generated with immunoSEQ multiplex PCR, while TCRdb's copy carries only in-frame clones and drops some. Clonal size and the V and J genes are those of that table, whereas D and trimming came from the DNA. The table lists over 90,000 clones, 84% of them singletons, with about a tenth in the top ten. The chain couples TRBV7-7 to TRBJ2-6; 7 bases map to TRBD1. This sequence originates from a man in his forties with active or convalescent COVID-19. The sample taken for sequencing was peripheral blood. DNA of the CDR3: TGTGCCAGCAGCGCAGGGGGTACTGGGGCCAACGTCCTGACTTTT. Its protein product is CASSAGGTGANVLTF.